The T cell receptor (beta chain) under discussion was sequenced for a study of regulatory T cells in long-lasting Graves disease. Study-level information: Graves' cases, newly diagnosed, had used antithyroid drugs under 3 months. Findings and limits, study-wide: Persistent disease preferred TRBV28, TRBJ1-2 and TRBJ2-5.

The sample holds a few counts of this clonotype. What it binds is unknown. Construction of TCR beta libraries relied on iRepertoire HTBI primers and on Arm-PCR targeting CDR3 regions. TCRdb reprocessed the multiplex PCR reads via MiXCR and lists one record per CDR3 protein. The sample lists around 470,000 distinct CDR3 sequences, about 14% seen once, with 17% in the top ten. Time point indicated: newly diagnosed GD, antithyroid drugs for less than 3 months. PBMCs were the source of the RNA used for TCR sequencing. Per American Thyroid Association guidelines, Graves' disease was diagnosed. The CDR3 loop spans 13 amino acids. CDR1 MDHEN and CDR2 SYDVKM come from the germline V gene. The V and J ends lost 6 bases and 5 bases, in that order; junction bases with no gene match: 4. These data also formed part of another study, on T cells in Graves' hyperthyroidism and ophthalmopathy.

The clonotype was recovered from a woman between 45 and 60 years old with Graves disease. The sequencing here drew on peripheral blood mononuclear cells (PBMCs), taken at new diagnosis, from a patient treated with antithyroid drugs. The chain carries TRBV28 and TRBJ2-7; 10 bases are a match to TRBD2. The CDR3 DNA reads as TGTGCCAGCAGGCTAGCGGGAGTTGACGAGCAGTACTTC. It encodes CASRLAGVDEQYF.